The present TCR beta chain was sequenced within a study of response to subunit inactivated influenza vaccine. Whole-study findings and limits: It was the authors' suggestion that each seasonal influenza vaccination recruits few new T cells.

With respect to this clonotype: Antigen: not known.

Each CDR3 protein is one row after TCRdb ran MiXCR on the RT-PCR reads. The sample contains hundreds of thousands of distinct CDR3 sequences, approximately 15% of which appear only once. The V end was cut by 6 bases, the J end by 6 bases, with 12 bases between. CDR1 and CDR2 from the germline V gene are SGHTA and FQGNSA. The length of the CDR3 is 14 residues. This receptor was obtained from a man over 45 who received an inactivated influenza vaccine. The J gene is TRBJ1-6, the V gene TRBV7-2, with D unclear. The specimen comprised PBMCs from blood, sampled around 15 days before vaccination. The CDR3: CASRRVDGNSPLHF. CDR3 coding DNA: TGTGCCAGCAGACGAGTCGATGGTAATTCACCCCTCCACTTT.